A single sample gave rise to the 30 T cell receptor beta chains below, sequenced in a study of Ad26.COV2.S vaccination and SARS-CoV-2 variants. Documented treatment: about 20 received Ad26.COV2.S at low or high dose, single or two shots; roughly five received placebo; per-sample allocation not given. Day 63 after the first injection of vaccine or placebo was the sampling time. Here immunoSEQ multiplex PCR was the method, and the copy in TCRdb shows in-frame clones only, minus some. The repertoire holds 300,000 to 500,000 clones, approximately 86% seen once, with 3% to 3.5% in the top ten. Source: peripheral blood, taken in a trial of Ad26.COV2.S vaccine versus placebo. Receptors were obtained from a person aged 18-60 years who received the Ad26.COV2.S COVID-19 vaccine or a placebo.

The chain employs TRBV7-2 and TRBJ2-7, with no clear D. CDR3 length equals 11 residues. The germline V gene encodes CDR1 SGHTA and CDR2 FQGNSA. Trimming shortened V by 5 bases and J by 6 bases, and 8 bases separated the two germline ends. This CDR3 reads CASSADGEQYF. For the CDR3, the DNA is TGTGCCAGCAGCGCGGATGGCGAGCAGTACTTC.

The chain couples TRBV4-1 to TRBJ2-7, with D possibly TRBD1 on 6 matching bases. Trimming removed 1 base from V and 5 bases from J, with 15 bases in between. Germline CDR1 MGHRA, CDR2 YSYEKL. The CDR3 consists of 15 residues. The CDR3 bases are TGCGCCAGCAGCCAAGCGGCAGGGGCGCTGGACGAGCAGTACTTC. It encodes CASSQAAGALDEQYF.

The chain joins TRBV28 to TRBJ1-2; possible D gene TRBD1, 5 bases. V lost 5 bases to trimming and J lost 6 bases, with 13 bases between them. Per germline, CDR1 MDHEN and CDR2 SYDVKM. The CDR3 has 13 amino acids. This CDR3 reads CASSPPDSNGYTF. The CDR3 DNA reads TGTGCCAGCAGTCCTCCAGACAGCAATGGCTACACCTTC.

Notes on this clone: Other nucleotide sequences in the sample specify the same CDR3. The gene calls are TRBV18 and TRBJ1-2, with 7 bases matching TRBD1. Losses at the gene ends were 2 bases for V and 3 bases for J; bases not matched to a gene: 0. Germline V lookup: CDR1 KGHSH, CDR2 LQKENI. The CDR3 is 13 amino acids. The CDR3 DNA reads as TGTGCCAGCTCACCAGACAGGGACTATGGCTACACCTTC. As protein: CASSPDRDYGYTF.

This chain connects TRBV15 to TRBJ2-2, with D possibly being TRBD2 (7 bases). Trimming left V 0 bases short and J 7 bases short, with 12 bases between. The CDR3 runs 15 residues. The germline V gene encodes CDR1 LNHNV and CDR2 YYDKDF (reference sequence). CDR3 sequence: CATSRDWGGGGELFF. CDR3 DNA: TGTGCCACCAGCAGAGATTGGGGGGGCGGCGGGGAGCTGTTTTTT.

The chain combines TRBV11-2 with TRBJ2-3; D is unresolved. Per the germline V gene, CDR1 is SGHAT and CDR2 is FQNNGV. V was pared by 5 bases and J by 2 bases, with 11 bases between. The CDR3 sequence is 14 residues long. The CDR3: CASSPWASTDTQYF. Here the CDR3 DNA reads TGTGCCAGCAGCCCATGGGCTTCCACAGATACGCAGTATTTT.

The J gene is TRBJ1-5, the V gene TRBV21-1; no DNA check was done on the table's D call, TRBD1. TRBV21-1 is flagged as a pseudogene. The CDR3 contains 12 residues. The CDR3 spells CAPKFRNQPQHF. The CDR3 bases are TGTGCCCCCAAGTTCAGAAATCAGCCCCAGCATTTT.

The V gene is TRBV7-2, the J gene TRBJ1-2; 9 bases agree with TRBD1. The germline CDR1 and CDR2 sequences are SGHTA and FQGNSA. The length of the CDR3 is 14 residues. With V trimmed by 0 bases and J by 8 bases, 4 bases remained unmatched. The CDR3, as DNA: TGTGCCAGCAGCTTAGCCCGGACAGGGGACGGCTACACCTTC. Translated: CASSLARTGDGYTF.

The chain joins TRBV14 to TRBJ2-3; D may be TRBD2 (7 bases). Germline V gene sequence: CDR1 SGHDN, CDR2 FVKESK. This CDR3 spans 15 amino acids. V was cut by 1 base and J by 3 bases, with 11 bases left in between. CDR3: CASSQGGGRTDTQYF. CDR3 DNA sequence: TGTGCCAGCAGCCAAGGCGGGGGCCGGACAGATACGCAGTATTTT.

This chain uses TRBV27 with TRBJ2-2; TRBD1 matches at 8 bases. Germline V CDR1 and CDR2: MNHEY, SMNVEV (reference sequence). The length of the CDR3 is 14 residues. V trimming: 5 bases; J trimming: 6 bases; junction bases outside the gene matches: 5. The CDR3 sequence: CASSPDRGSGELFF. In DNA, the CDR3 is TGTGCCAGCAGTCCCGACAGGGGATCCGGGGAGCTGTTTTTT.

This clone was seen a single time. This chain connects TRBV19 to TRBJ1-5; D is undetermined. This CDR3 has 13 amino acids. Germline values: CDR1 LNHDA, CDR2 SQIVND (reference sequence). The V gene lost 5 bases and the J gene lost 2 bases, with 7 bases spanning the gap. CDR3 protein: CASSYIGNQPQHF. CDR3 in DNA: TGTGCCAGTAGTTACATAGGCAATCAGCCCCAGCATTTT.

The chain carries TRBV27 and TRBJ2-7, with 9 positions matching TRBD1. Germline V gene lookup returns CDR1 MNHEY and CDR2 SMNVEV (reference sequence). There are 13 residues in the CDR3. Germline trimming cut 2 bases from V and 7 bases from J; bases unmatched to any gene: 3. CDR3 in amino acids: CASSLGTGREQYF. The CDR3 DNA reads TGTGCCAGCAGTTTAGGGACAGGGAGGGAGCAGTACTTC.

CDR3 nucleotides: TGTGCCAGCAGTTTAATGGGGAGCAGGGTCGTCTCCTACGAGCAGTACTTC. Its protein is CASSLMGSRVVSYEQYF. The chain joins TRBV28 to TRBJ2-7, with D perhaps matching TRBD1 or TRBD2 (5 bases each). Deletions cut 2 bases from V and 0 bases from J, with 17 bases between. Looked up from germline, CDR1 is MDHEN and CDR2 is SYDVKM. This CDR3 spans 17 amino acids.

The rearrangement uses TRBV10-1 and TRBJ2-1, with D possibly matching TRBD2 (5 bases). Germline CDR1 is WNHNN and CDR2 is SYGVQD (reference sequence). CDR3 length equals 13 residues. V lost 6 bases and J 8 bases, leaving 14 bases between the germline ends. The CDR3 loop reads CASSSSTADEQFF. CDR3 nucleotides: TGCGCCAGCAGCTCTAGCACTGCCGATGAGCAGTTCTTC.

The chain carries TRBV6-5 and TRBJ1-6; no reliable D call. V lost 4 bases to trimming and J lost 9 bases, with 13 bases between them. The CDR3 covers 14 residues. Per germline, CDR1 MNHEY and CDR2 SVGAGI. In DNA form, the CDR3 reads TGTGCCAGCAGTTTTGCGGATTTAGGTTCACCCCTCCACTTT. Translation: CASSFADLGSPLHF.

The V gene is TRBV14, the J gene TRBJ2-7; D gene uncertain. The germline V and J ends were trimmed by 1 base and 6 bases, with 16 bases remaining between them. The CDR3 has 15 amino acids. CDR1 is SGHDN, CDR2 FVKESK, per germline. CDR3 amino acids: CASSQVLGPQSEQYF. The CDR3 DNA is TGTGCCAGCAGCCAAGTTCTGGGCCCGCAATCCGAGCAGTACTTC.

The chain recombines TRBV4-1 with TRBJ2-1; D gene uncertain. Deletions cut 0 bases from V and 1 base from J, with 10 bases between. In germline, CDR1 is MGHRA, CDR2 YSYEKL. The length of the CDR3 is 16 residues. CDR3 coding DNA: TGCGCCAGCAGCCAAGATGGCAGGCTGTCCTACAATGAGCAGTTCTTC. Translating it yields CASSQDGRLSYNEQFF.

The chain uses TRBV27 and TRBJ1-2; TRBD1 is a possible D gene (5 bases). Trimming removed 6 bases from V and 5 bases from J, with 7 bases in between. Germline CDR1 and CDR2: MNHEY and SMNVEV (reference sequence). This CDR3 contains 11 residues. The CDR3 DNA sequence: TGTGCCAGCAGCCCAGGGTATGGCTACACCTTC. Protein product: CASSPGYGYTF.

Details on this clone: Other DNA sequences of this sample code for an identical CDR3. V gene TRBV30 combines with J gene TRBJ1-2; no reliable D call. Trimming cost V 4 bases and J 2 bases, with 5 bases left between them. The CDR3 runs 11 residues. CDR1 is GTSNPN, CDR2 SVGIG, per germline (reference sequence). DNA of the CDR3: TGTGCCTGGACCGGGAACTATGGCTACACCTTC. Protein sequence: CAWTGNYGYTF.

The CDR3 DNA is TGTGCCAGCAGACCCTCGAATGGAGAAAAACTGTTTTTT. Its translation: CASRPSNGEKLFF. V and J are TRBV2 and TRBJ1-4; D call uncertain. The germline gives CDR1 SNHLY, CDR2 FYNNEI. CDR3 size: 13 residues. Trimming removed 6 bases at V and 8 bases at J, with 13 bases between.

The chain employs TRBV5-4 and TRBJ2-2, with D possibly matching TRBD2 (6 bases). The CDR3 has 16 amino acids. V lost 4 bases to trimming and J lost 0 bases, with 13 bases between them. CDR1 is SGHNT and CDR2 is YYREEE in the germline V gene (reference sequence). CDR3 nucleotide sequence: TGTGCCAGCAGCCCCCTTACGGGGGCGAACACCGGGGAGCTGTTTTTT. Translated, it gives CASSPLTGANTGELFF.

The V and J genes are TRBV3-1 (or the pseudogene TRBV3-2) and TRBJ2-3, with D tentatively TRBD2 (6 bases). This CDR3 is built from 13 residues. With 4 bases removed from V and 7 bases from J, the gap between germline ends came to 12 bases. Germline V gives CDR1 LGHDT, CDR2 YNNKEL (reference sequence). The CDR3 reads CASSPGLSNTQYF. The DNA for the CDR3 is TGTGCCAGCAGCCCGGGACTGTCGAATACGCAGTATTTT.

The chain employs TRBV6-5 and TRBJ1-4; D is unclear. Per the germline V gene, CDR1 is MNHEY and CDR2 is SVGAGI. CDR3 size: 13 residues. V lost 2 bases and J lost 1, with 2 bases in between. This CDR3 reads CASSYRTNEKLFF. The CDR3 DNA reads as TGTGCCAGCAGTTACAGAACTAATGAAAAACTGTTTTTT.

This clone was picked up one time. The chain combines TRBV6-5 with TRBJ2-7, with TRBD1 as a possible D gene (5 bases). Trimming took 5 bases from V and 5 from J, leaving 19 bases between them. This CDR3 has 15 amino acids. Germline V lookup: CDR1 MNHEY, CDR2 SVGAGI. The CDR3 spells CASSHSRLGADEQYF. In nucleotides, the CDR3 is TGTGCCAGCAGTCACAGTAGGTTAGGGGCCGACGAGCAGTACTTC.

This chain uses TRBV3-1 (or the pseudogene TRBV3-2) with TRBJ1-1; 7 positions agree with TRBD1. The CDR3 loop spans 13 amino acids. Germline assignment: CDR1 LGHDT and CDR2 YNNKEL (reference sequence). V was clipped by 2 bases and J by 12 bases; unmatched bases: 9. CDR3 DNA: TGTGCCAGCAGCCAACAGGGGGAGAGGAAGACTTTCTTT. This encodes CASSQQGERKTFF.

This clone has only a few counts. V and J are TRBV19 and TRBJ1-2, with 8 bases lining up with TRBD1. Trimming removed 5 bases from V and 8 bases from J; junction bases left unmatched: 7. The CDR3 is made up of 13 amino acids. Germline V gene data show CDR1 as LNHDA and CDR2 as SQIVND (reference sequence). Here the CDR3 DNA reads TGTGCCAGTAGTCCGTGGACAGGGAGCGGCTACACCTTC. Amino acids: CASSPWTGSGYTF.

The gene calls are TRBV4-3 and TRBJ2-1, with unresolved D. This CDR3 is built from 11 residues. Trimming pared 4 bases from V and 8 bases from J, leaving 6 bases between. Germline CDR1 reads LGHNA; CDR2 reads YSLEER. The CDR3 coding sequence is TGCGCCAGCAGCCGAAGGGATGAGCAGTTCTTC. Amino acid sequence: CASSRRDEQFF.

The rearrangement links TRBV6-5 to TRBJ1-1; no clear D gene. Germline CDR1 reads MNHEY; CDR2 reads SVGAGI. The germline V and J ends were trimmed by 7 bases and 9 bases, with 21 bases remaining between them. The CDR3 is made up of 14 amino acids. CDR3 in DNA: TGTGCCAGCAAGCGCTGGGGTGAAAGAGAACAAGCTTTCTTT. Translation: CASKRWGEREQAFF.

The genes are TRBV7-6 and TRBJ1-1; no definite D call. Germline loops: CDR1 SGHVS, CDR2 FNYEAQ. V lost 5 bases to trimming and J lost 1 base, with 11 bases between them. CDR3 size: 14 residues. The CDR3 spells CASSPGKGNTEAFF. CDR3 DNA sequence: TGTGCCAGCAGCCCAGGAAAGGGGAACACTGAAGCTTTCTTT.

The chain joins TRBV3-1 (or the pseudogene TRBV3-2) to TRBJ2-7; possible D gene TRBD2, 5 bases. There are 16 residues in the CDR3. Germline lookup yields CDR1 LGHDT and CDR2 YNNKEL (reference sequence). V gave up 0 bases and J gave up 6 bases, with 18 bases separating them. CDR3 protein: CASSQDHQVLGSEQYF. In DNA form, the CDR3 reads TGTGCCAGCAGCCAAGATCACCAGGTACTAGGTTCCGAGCAGTACTTC.